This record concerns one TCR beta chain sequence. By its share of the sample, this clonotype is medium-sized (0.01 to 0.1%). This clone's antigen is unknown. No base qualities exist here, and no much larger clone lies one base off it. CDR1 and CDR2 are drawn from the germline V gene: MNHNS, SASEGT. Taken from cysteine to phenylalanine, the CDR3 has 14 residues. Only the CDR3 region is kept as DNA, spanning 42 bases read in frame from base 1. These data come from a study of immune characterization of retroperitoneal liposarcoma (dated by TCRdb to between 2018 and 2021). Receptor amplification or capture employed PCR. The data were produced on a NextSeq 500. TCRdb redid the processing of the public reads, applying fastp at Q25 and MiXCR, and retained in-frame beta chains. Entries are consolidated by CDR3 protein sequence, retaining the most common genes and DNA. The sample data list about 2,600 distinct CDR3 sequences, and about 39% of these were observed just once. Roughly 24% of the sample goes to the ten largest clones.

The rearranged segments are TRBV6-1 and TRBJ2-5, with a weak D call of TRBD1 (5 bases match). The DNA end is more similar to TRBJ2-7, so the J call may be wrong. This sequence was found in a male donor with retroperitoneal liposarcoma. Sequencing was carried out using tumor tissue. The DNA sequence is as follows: TGTGCCAGCACACAGGCCCCTCTAATGATCGAGCAGTACTTC. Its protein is CASTQAPLMIEQYF.